This T cell receptor (beta chain) was recovered during a study of shared clonotypes between healthy human individuals. The table came from immunoSEQ multiplex PCR; TCRdb's copy has only in-frame clones and leaves some out. The table has around 980,000 clones, about 84% seen once. Trimming shortened V by 6 bases and J by 8 bases, and 15 bases separated the two germline ends. CDR1 is SGHRS, CDR2 YFSETQ, per germline. The CDR3 is 13 amino acids. The source material was memory CD4+ T cells from PBMCs. Subset denoted: CD45RA-negative fraction. The sequence was obtained from a man between 18 and 35 years old in good health. Some clones in this sample may be carry-over from other donors' samples. J is TRBJ2-1 and V is TRBV5-1; D is undetermined. This CDR3 is CASTFIPDDEQFF. The CDR3 DNA reads TGCGCCAGCACCTTCATCCCCGACGATGAGCAGTTCTTC.